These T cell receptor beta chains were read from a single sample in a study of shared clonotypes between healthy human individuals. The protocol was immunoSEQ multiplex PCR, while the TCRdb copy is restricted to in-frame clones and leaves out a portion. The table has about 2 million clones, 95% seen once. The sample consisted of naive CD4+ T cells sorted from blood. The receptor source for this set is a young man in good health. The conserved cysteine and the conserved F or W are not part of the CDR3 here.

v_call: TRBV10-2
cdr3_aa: ASSEQGSGELF

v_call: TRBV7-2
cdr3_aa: ASGRGIQETQY

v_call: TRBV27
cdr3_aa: ASSPGSGVPTDTQY

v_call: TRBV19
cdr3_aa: AGPDRGAYNSPLH

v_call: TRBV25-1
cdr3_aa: ASSLTESSYEQY

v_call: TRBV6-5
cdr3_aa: ASSSRAENYGYT

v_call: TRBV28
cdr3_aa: ASSLVGRGNTEAF

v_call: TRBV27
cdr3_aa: ASSSGGGGVSNQPQH

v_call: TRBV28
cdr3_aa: ASGGGLRETQY

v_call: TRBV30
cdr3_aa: ALGQSNTEAF

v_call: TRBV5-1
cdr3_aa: ASSYRQTDEQY

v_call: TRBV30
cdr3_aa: AWSILRTAENYGYT

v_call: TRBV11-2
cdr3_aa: ASSLGWDRDRNTEAF

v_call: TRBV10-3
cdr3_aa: AISADRGFTEAF

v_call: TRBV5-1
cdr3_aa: ASNPGRHAGELF

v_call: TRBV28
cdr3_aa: ASTSRLSGGYT

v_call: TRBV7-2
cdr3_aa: ASSALYDRDSYNSPLH

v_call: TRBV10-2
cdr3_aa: ASSDGRLNTEAF

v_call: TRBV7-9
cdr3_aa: ASSPWTFGYT

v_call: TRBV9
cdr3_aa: ASSPNWGNSYNEQF

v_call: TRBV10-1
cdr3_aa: ARGRRRTEAF

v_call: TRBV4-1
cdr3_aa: ASSQEPGQGYGYT

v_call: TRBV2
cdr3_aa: ASSDRGPGQF

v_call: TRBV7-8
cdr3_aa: ASSPWAQPTGELF

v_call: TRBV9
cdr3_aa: ASSVVGNYGYT

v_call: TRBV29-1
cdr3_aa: SVGAGVGDEQF

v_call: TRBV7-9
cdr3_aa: ASSLAGTGASYEQY

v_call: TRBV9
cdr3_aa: ASSPGNTGELF

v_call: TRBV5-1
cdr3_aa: ASSPRDTGNTIY

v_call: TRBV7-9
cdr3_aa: ASTPSGHKSPLH

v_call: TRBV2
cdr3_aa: ASSGLAGVHYEQY

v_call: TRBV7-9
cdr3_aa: AAVPGTRTDTQY

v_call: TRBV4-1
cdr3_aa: ASPGQGWETQY

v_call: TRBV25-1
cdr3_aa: ASSELEDSNEQF

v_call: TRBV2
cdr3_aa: ASSEVRAAHYEQY

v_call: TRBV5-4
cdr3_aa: ASSTRSGTVNEKLF

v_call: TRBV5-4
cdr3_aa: ASSRREGPDTQY

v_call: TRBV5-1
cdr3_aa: ASSLAERVGYT

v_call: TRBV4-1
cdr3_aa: ASSLVGGETQY

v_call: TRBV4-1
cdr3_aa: ASSQGDNYGYT

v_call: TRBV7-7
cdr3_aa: ASSLGWSNNEQF

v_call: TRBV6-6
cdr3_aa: ASKNADTQY

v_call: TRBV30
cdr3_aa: AWSEGQAYNSPLH

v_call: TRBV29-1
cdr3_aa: SAQQVTNYGYT

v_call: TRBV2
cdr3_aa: ASSTRQANSNQPQH

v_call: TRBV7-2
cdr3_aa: ASSPFTDTQY

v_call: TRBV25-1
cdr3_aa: ASSDLTSGINEQY

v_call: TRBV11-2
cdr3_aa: ASSLDRYYEQY

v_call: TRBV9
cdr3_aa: ASSVRGSSGTGELF

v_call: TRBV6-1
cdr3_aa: AGQGQKNEKLF

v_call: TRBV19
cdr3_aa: ASSIRGALNTEAF

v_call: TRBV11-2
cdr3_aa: ASSSRPRGAETQY

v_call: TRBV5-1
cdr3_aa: ASSLSPLGNTGELF

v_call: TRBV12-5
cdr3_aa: ASVGNPTGANEQF

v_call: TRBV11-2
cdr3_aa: ASSLEPRAGASGYT